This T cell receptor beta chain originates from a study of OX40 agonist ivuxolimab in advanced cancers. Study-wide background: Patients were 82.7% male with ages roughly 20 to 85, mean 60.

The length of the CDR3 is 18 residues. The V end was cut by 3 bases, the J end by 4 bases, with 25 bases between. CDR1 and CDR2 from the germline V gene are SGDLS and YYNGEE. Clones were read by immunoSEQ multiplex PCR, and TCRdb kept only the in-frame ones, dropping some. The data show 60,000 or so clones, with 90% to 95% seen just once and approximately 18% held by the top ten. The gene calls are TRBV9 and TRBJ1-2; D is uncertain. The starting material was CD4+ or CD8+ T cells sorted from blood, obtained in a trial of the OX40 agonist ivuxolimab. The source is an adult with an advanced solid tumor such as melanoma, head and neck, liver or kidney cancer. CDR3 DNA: TGTGCCAGCAGCGGAGGCTGGACGGCTAAAGAAGGAGGCTATGGCTACACCTTC. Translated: CASSGGWTAKEGGYGYTF.